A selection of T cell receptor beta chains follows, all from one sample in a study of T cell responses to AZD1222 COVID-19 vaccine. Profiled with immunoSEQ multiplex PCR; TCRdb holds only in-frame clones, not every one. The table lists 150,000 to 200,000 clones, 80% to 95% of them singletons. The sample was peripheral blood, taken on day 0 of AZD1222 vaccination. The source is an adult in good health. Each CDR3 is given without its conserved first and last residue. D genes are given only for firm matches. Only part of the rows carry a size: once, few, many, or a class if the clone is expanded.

ASSLAAGGRYNEQF,TRBV7-8,-,14,TRBJ2-1,-
ASEGGVGLNQPQH,TRBV2,-,13,TRBJ1-5,-
ASSPTEGTLELYGYT,TRBV7-3,-,15,TRBJ1-2,-
ASSVATGTVYGYT,TRBV9,-,13,TRBJ1-2,TRBD1
ASSKGQGFEPQH,TRBV2,-,12,TRBJ1-5,TRBD1
ASSAPLTGTPGAGYT,TRBV9,-,15,TRBJ1-2,-
ASSLGLAGGVDEQF,TRBV11-2,once,14,TRBJ2-1,TRBD2
ASSPGTGWYEQY,TRBV18,once,12,TRBJ2-7,TRBD1
ASSIVRNSNQPQH,TRBV19,once,13,TRBJ1-5,-
ASSSGQGFGYT,TRBV27,few,11,TRBJ1-2,TRBD1
ASSQGQVIGTQY,TRBV7-9,-,12,TRBJ2-5,TRBD1
ASSRQGSYTGELF,TRBV5-1,-,13,TRBJ2-2,-
ASSISGMTYEQY,TRBV19,-,12,TRBJ2-7,TRBD2
ASGKGLHDEQF,TRBV27,-,11,TRBJ2-1,-
ASSYLGVGNEKLF,TRBV6-5,-,13,TRBJ1-4,-
ASTSGLGYEKLF,TRBV7-2,-,12,TRBJ1-4,-
ASSPNLSSGRAYEQY,TRBV18,-,15,TRBJ2-7,TRBD2
ASSLTVYEQY,TRBV12-3/TRBV12-4,-,10,TRBJ2-7,-
ASSQDRVGYGYT,TRBV4-2,-,12,TRBJ1-2,-
ASSEKSDTGELF,TRBV25-1,few,12,TRBJ2-2,-
ASSPPGVRSGYT,TRBV18,few,12,TRBJ1-2,-
ASSVRVASDTQY,TRBV19,-,12,TRBJ2-3,-
ASSLDRGEWDTQY,TRBV5-4,-,13,TRBJ2-3,TRBD1
ASDRGVSNQPQH,TRBV19,-,12,TRBJ1-5,-
ASWGDSPNTEAF,TRBV27,once,12,TRBJ1-1,TRBD1
ASSSPKAGGISYNEQF,TRBV27,-,16,TRBJ2-1,TRBD2
ASSLQGAYEQY,TRBV12-3/TRBV12-4,-,11,TRBJ2-7,TRBD1
ASSSLRDRGNTEAF,TRBV5-4,many,14,TRBJ1-1,TRBD1
ASSLMGQGDETQY,TRBV5-1,-,13,TRBJ2-5,TRBD1
ASSIGLAGGVDEQF,TRBV7-2,-,14,TRBJ2-1,TRBD2
ASSLEDTIY,TRBV6-6,few,9,TRBJ1-3,-
ASSETTGFEAF,TRBV13,-,11,TRBJ1-1,-
ASSLGDRGDGYT,TRBV5-4,-,12,TRBJ1-2,TRBD1
ASSPSGLYEQY,TRBV11-2,-,11,TRBJ2-7,-
ASSYFLEAAETQY,TRBV6-5,-,13,TRBJ2-5,-
ASSSRGHYGYT,TRBV6-5,-,11,TRBJ1-2,TRBD1
ASSQEWRHNEQF,TRBV3-1/TRBV3-2,-,12,TRBJ2-1,-
AWSVQGTIYGYT,TRBV30,-,12,TRBJ1-2,-
ASSSKRENTEAF,TRBV5-1,-,12,TRBJ1-1,-
ASSLPGQGIYEQY,TRBV5-6,-,13,TRBJ2-7,TRBD1
ASNKGQENTEAF,TRBV27,-,12,TRBJ1-1,-
ASSQDRRLNYGYT,TRBV4-2,-,13,TRBJ1-2,-
ASRRQGASNQPQH,TRBV6-6,-,13,TRBJ1-5,TRBD1
ASSLLGGLYEQY,TRBV27,once,12,TRBJ2-7,TRBD1
ASSPGLAGGPTYEQY,TRBV5-4,-,15,TRBJ2-7,TRBD2
ASSRGQGDTEAF,TRBV7-8,-,12,TRBJ1-1,TRBD1
ASSEQGRLEQY,TRBV12-3/TRBV12-4,-,11,TRBJ2-7,-
ASSYSPGSYEQY,TRBV6-5,-,12,TRBJ2-7,-
ASSAIAGGNEQY,TRBV5-4,-,12,TRBJ2-7,TRBD2
ASSLRLEANEQF,TRBV7-3,few,12,TRBJ2-1,-
ASTDREVPGELF,TRBV9,-,12,TRBJ2-2,TRBD1
ASSERTGGVTGNTIY,TRBV6-1,-,15,TRBJ1-3,TRBD1
ASSQDTVRGDTQY,TRBV14,-,13,TRBJ2-3,-